Shown below are 6 T cell receptor beta chains from a single sample sequenced in a study of early T cells in non-severe SARS-CoV-2 infection. MiXCR was run by TCRdb on the 5' RACE reads, yielding one entry per CDR3 protein. The data hold approximately 70,000 distinct CDR3 sequences, with roughly an eighth observed a single time. This material consisted of whole blood, taken at baseline. Source of these receptors: an adult who was a healthcare worker with PCR-confirmed SARS-CoV-2 infection or an uninfected control (not recorded which).

The sample holds many counts of this clonotype. The chain carries TRBV4-2 and TRBJ1-1; D remains unclear. The V gene's germline CDR1 is LGHNA and CDR2 YNFKEQ. Trimming took off 2 bases at V and 2 bases at J, with 0 bases between the two ends. This CDR3 is built from 11 residues. CDR3: CASSQNTEAFF. The CDR3 DNA reads as TGTGCCAGCAGCCAAAACACTGAAGCTTTCTTT.

This clonotype turned up a few times. V and J are TRBV7-9 and TRBJ2-1; D remains ambiguous. The germline gives CDR1 SEHNR, CDR2 FQNEAQ (reference sequence). The CDR3 is made up of 12 amino acids. Trimming pared 3 bases from V and 7 bases from J, leaving 7 bases between. As DNA, the CDR3 is TGTGCCAGCAGCTTGTTGGAGAATGAGCAGTTCTTC. Amino acid sequence: CASSLLENEQFF. The entire variable domain, with the rest obtained from reference TRBV7-9 and TRBJ2-1, is as follows: DTGVSQNPRHKITKRGQNVTFRCDPISEHNRLYWYRQTLGQGPEFLTYFQNEAQLEKSRLLSDRFSAERPKGSFSTLEIQRTEQGDSAMYLCASSLLENEQFFGPGTRLTVL.

This clonotype has a count of ten or more. The chain is built from TRBV15 and TRBJ1-4; no firm D call. The CDR3 contains 16 residues. In germline, CDR1 is LNHNV, CDR2 YYDKDF (reference sequence). V dropped 6 bases and J dropped 3 bases, with 17 bases sitting between them. In nucleotides, the CDR3 is TGTGCCACCAGAGCTGTCCGGAGCGGGTCTAATGAAAAACTGTTTTTT. It codes for CATRAVRSGSNEKLFF.

This clonotype was counted only a few times. This chain connects TRBV7-9 to TRBJ2-2, with a possible D match to TRBD1 (6 bases). V was pared by 5 bases and J by 2 bases, with 18 bases between. CDR1 and CDR2 from the germline V gene are SEHNR and FQNEAQ (reference sequence). This CDR3 spans 17 amino acids. CDR3 sequence: CASSPRYQTGNTGELFF. CDR3 nucleotide sequence: TGTGCCAGCAGCCCCCGATACCAGACAGGAAACACCGGGGAGCTGTTTTTT.

A few counts support this clonotype. The chain joins TRBV6-5 to TRBJ2-1; 11 positions agree with TRBD2. V gave up 6 bases and J gave up 6 bases; unmatched junction bases: 7. Germline V gives CDR1 MNHEY, CDR2 SVGAGI. The CDR3 is 15 residues long. The CDR3 DNA is TGTGCCAGCAGGGCCGGGACTAGCGGACGCAATGAGCAGTTCTTC. Translating it yields CASRAGTSGRNEQFF.

This clonotype was seen at least ten times. The V call is TRBV2, the J call TRBJ1-1; D remains ambiguous. The germline V gene has CDR1 SNHLY and CDR2 FYNNEI. With 4 bases removed from V and 8 bases from J, the gap between germline ends came to 11 bases. The CDR3 has 12 amino acids. This chain's CDR3 is CASSVYGSEAFF. The CDR3 nucleotides read TGTGCCAGCAGTGTTTACGGATCGGAAGCTTTCTTT.